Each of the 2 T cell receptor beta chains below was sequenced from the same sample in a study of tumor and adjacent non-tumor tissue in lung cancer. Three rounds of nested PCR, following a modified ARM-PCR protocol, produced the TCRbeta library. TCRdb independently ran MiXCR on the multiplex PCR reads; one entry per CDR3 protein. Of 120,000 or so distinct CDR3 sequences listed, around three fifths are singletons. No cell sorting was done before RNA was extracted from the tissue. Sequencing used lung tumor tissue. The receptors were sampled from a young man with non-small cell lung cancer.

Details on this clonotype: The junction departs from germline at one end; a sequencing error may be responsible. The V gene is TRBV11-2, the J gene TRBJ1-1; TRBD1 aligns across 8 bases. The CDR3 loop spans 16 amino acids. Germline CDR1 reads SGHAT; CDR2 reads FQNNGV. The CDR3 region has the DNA TGTGCCAGCAGCTCGGGTACCGGGACAGGTGACACTGAAACTTTCTTT. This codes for CASSSGTGTGDTETFF.

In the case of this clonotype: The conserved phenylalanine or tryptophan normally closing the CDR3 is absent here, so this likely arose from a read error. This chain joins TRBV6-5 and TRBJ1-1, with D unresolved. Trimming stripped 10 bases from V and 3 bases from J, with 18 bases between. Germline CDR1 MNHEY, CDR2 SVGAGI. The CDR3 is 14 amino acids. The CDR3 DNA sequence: TGTGCCATCAGACCCCCTGGAGGAGACACTGAAGCTTTCCTT. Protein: CAIRPPGGDTEAFL.